This T cell receptor (beta chain) is from a study of T cells in Graves' hyperthyroidism and ophthalmopathy. Study as a whole: At initial diagnosis, before any treatment had begun, peripheral blood was obtained.

This clonotype appeared a few times. Its matching antigen is unknown. Exclusion of a patient resulted from uncontrolled infection, other autoimmune disease, pregnancy or lactation. Regarding the study as a whole: The model foresaw ophthalmopathy a median approximately 6.1 months prior to onset. Ophthalmopathy and stable hyperthyroidism were told apart by a 13 V-J model.

The CDR3 is 17 amino acids. From germline, CDR1 is LGHDT and CDR2 YNNKEL (reference sequence). V was trimmed by 5 bases and J by 0 bases, leaving 17 bases between them. Amplification targeted TCR beta CDR3 regions from RNA transcripts. A set of HTBI primers served as the primers for a first-round RT-PCR of the TCR CDR3. TCRdb re-called the multiplex PCR reads through MiXCR, storing one row per CDR3 protein. The sample has 380,000 or so distinct CDR3 sequences, about 14% seen once; the top ten hold 20%. This chain connects TRBV3-1 to TRBJ2-1, with D unclear. The sample consisted of blood. The receptor was derived from a man under 40 with Graves' hyperthyroidism that later progressed to Graves' ophthalmopathy. This chain's CDR3 is CASSSPSRKGSYNEQFF. In DNA form, the CDR3 reads TGTGCCAGCAGCTCACCATCCAGAAAGGGCTCCTACAATGAGCAGTTCTTC.